These 21 T cell receptor beta chains were sequenced from one sample in a study of lymphopenia after photon versus proton radiotherapy. Profiled with immunoSEQ multiplex PCR; TCRdb holds only in-frame clones, not every one. The data show 25,000 to 30,000 clones, around 80% seen once. This specimen consisted of peripheral blood, obtained from a patient treated with photon-based radiotherapy. These receptors were obtained from a man aged 45 to 65 with gastric cancer.

This chain uses TRBV5-4 with TRBJ1-2; 8 bases are a match to TRBD1. The V gene's germline CDR1 is SGHNT and CDR2 YYREEE (reference sequence). The CDR3 has 15 residues. The V segment lost 4 bases and the J segment 6 bases; nucleotides outside the gene matches: 11. Written as DNA, the CDR3 is TGTGCCAGCAGCCCCCTGGCAGGGGGCCGCAATGGCTACACCTTC. This encodes CASSPLAGGRNGYTF.

Only one count was recorded for this clone. This chain uses TRBV5-1 with TRBJ1-4; a weak D match, TRBD1 (5 bases). The CDR3 length is 14 residues. Germline CDR1 SGHRS, CDR2 YFSETQ. V was cut by 8 bases and J by 8 bases, with 19 bases left in between. The chain's CDR3 is CASSQGGRGEKLFF. The CDR3 DNA sequence: TGCGCCAGTTCCCAGGGAGGTCGAGGAGAAAAACTGTTTTTT.

The gene calls are TRBV6-5 and TRBJ2-2; D not resolved. This CDR3 has 12 residues. Deletions cut 6 bases from V and 8 bases from J, with 10 bases between. CDR1 and CDR2 from the germline V gene are MNHEY and SVGAGI. CDR3: CASRDPGGELFF. As DNA, the CDR3 is TGTGCCAGCAGAGACCCCGGAGGGGAGCTGTTTTTT.

This CDR3 is CASNRGINYGYTF. The CDR3 nucleotides read TGTGCCAGCAACCGGGGCATCAACTATGGCTACACCTTC. J is TRBJ1-2 and V is TRBV6-6; tentatively, D is TRBD1 (5 bases). V was shortened by 7 bases and J by 2 bases, with 11 bases between the two germline ends. This CDR3 is built from 13 residues. Germline V gene sequence: CDR1 MNHNY, CDR2 SVGAGI (reference sequence).

The V gene is TRBV5-4, the J gene TRBJ1-4; 7 bases line up with TRBD1. This CDR3 is built from 17 residues. From germline, CDR1 is SGHNT and CDR2 YYREEE (reference sequence). Trimming took 4 bases from V and 0 from J; bases not matched to a gene: 9. The CDR3 DNA follows: TGTGCCAGCAGCCCGGACAGGAAGTTAGCAACTAATGAAAAACTGTTTTTT. Translated, it gives CASSPDRKLATNEKLFF.

This clone was found once. The CDR3 reads CATWDTTHPRNGYTF. The CDR3 nucleotides read TGTGCCACCTGGGACACAACACACCCCCGAAATGGCTACACCTTC. The rearrangement links TRBV10-3 to TRBJ1-2, with TRBD1 as a possible D gene (6 bases). V was pared by 10 bases and J by 6 bases, with 24 bases between. This CDR3 has 15 residues. The V gene's germline CDR1 is ENHRY and CDR2 SYGVKD.

The chain recombines TRBV18 with TRBJ2-3, with 11 positions matching TRBD2. The V gene end was trimmed by 3 bases and the J gene end by 2 bases; junction bases not matched to a gene: 10. CDR3 size: 18 residues. Per the germline V gene, CDR1 is KGHSH and CDR2 is LQKENI. CDR3 amino acids: CASSPGDLAGGYTDTQYF. The CDR3 DNA reads TGTGCCAGCTCACCTGGGGACCTAGCGGGGGGATACACAGATACGCAGTATTTT.

This chain joins TRBV9 and TRBJ1-4, with a tentative D call TRBD1 (5 bases). V dropped 0 bases and J dropped 5 bases, with 11 bases sitting between them. CDR3 length equals 15 residues. Germline V CDR1 and CDR2: SGDLS, YYNGEE. CDR3 DNA sequence: TGTGCCAGCAGCGTAGATGCAGGGTACAATGAAAAACTGTTTTTT. Translating gives CASSVDAGYNEKLFF.

The CDR3 sequence is CAWIISGGVGFF. DNA of the CDR3: TGTGCCTGGATTATATCGGGGGGGGTCGGATTCTTC. This sequence joins TRBV30 and TRBJ2-1; 8 positions match TRBD2. The germline gives CDR1 GTSNPN, CDR2 SVGIG (reference sequence). V lost 4 bases and J lost 16; bases outside the gene matches: 12. This CDR3 has 12 amino acids.

This clone appeared a few times. The V gene is TRBV10-3, the J gene TRBJ2-7, with 8 bases aligning to TRBD1. Germline values: CDR1 ENHRY, CDR2 SYGVKD. CDR3 length: 14 amino acids. V was clipped by 7 bases and J by 6 bases; unmatched bases: 11. CDR3 residues: CAITGEDRASEQYF. The DNA for the CDR3 is TGTGCCATCACCGGGGAGGACAGGGCATCCGAGCAGTACTTC.

This chain joins TRBV2 and TRBJ1-6; 7 bases fit TRBD1. The germline V gene encodes CDR1 SNHLY and CDR2 FYNNEI. This CDR3 comprises 15 residues. With 6 bases clipped from V and 4 bases from J, the junction kept 6 bases outside the gene matches. The CDR3 DNA follows: TGTGCCAGCAGGGCACAGGGGTCTTATAATTCACCCCTCCACTTT. It is translated as CASRAQGSYNSPLHF.

The genes are TRBV15 and TRBJ1-4; no reliable D call. CDR3 length equals 14 residues. The V end was cut by 4 bases, the J end by 5 bases, with 11 bases between. Germline values: CDR1 LNHNV, CDR2 YYDKDF (reference sequence). DNA of the CDR3: TGTGCCACCAGCATGAGGAACTCCAATGAAAAACTGTTTTTT. It encodes CATSMRNSNEKLFF.

The rearrangement joins TRBV27 to TRBJ1-5, with TRBD1 matching over 7 bases. The germline V gene encodes CDR1 MNHEY and CDR2 SMNVEV (reference sequence). CDR3 length: 16 amino acids. Trimming at V came to 2 bases and at J to 0 bases, leaving 4 bases not matched to a gene. The CDR3, as DNA: TGTGCCAGCAGTTTAAAGACAGGGCTTAGCAATCAGCCCCAGCATTTT. This encodes CASSLKTGLSNQPQHF.

The chain carries TRBV9 and TRBJ2-1; a possible D gene is TRBD1 (5 bases). The germline gives CDR1 SGDLS, CDR2 YYNGEE. The V and J ends lost 0 bases and 4 bases respectively, with 11 bases between them. This CDR3 is built from 15 residues. The CDR3 is CASSVAPDSYNEQFF. CDR3 coding DNA: TGTGCCAGCAGCGTAGCCCCTGACAGTTACAATGAGCAGTTCTTC.

V usage is TRBV7-2 and J usage is TRBJ2-5; the D gene is possibly TRBD2 (6 bases). With 3 bases removed from V and 3 bases from J, the gap between germline ends came to 17 bases. The CDR3 length is 16 residues. Germline lookup yields CDR1 SGHTA and CDR2 FQGNSA. CDR3 sequence: CASSFSIADLEETQYF. CDR3 nucleotides: TGTGCCAGCAGCTTTTCCATAGCGGATTTAGAAGAGACCCAGTACTTC.

The chain carries TRBV18 and TRBJ1-1; no clear D gene. Germline values: CDR1 KGHSH, CDR2 LQKENI. V was cut by 5 bases and J by 0 bases, with 16 bases left in between. The CDR3 is 16 amino acids. DNA for the CDR3: TGTGCCAGCTCATCGTTTACACAAGGAATGAACACTGAAGCTTTCTTT. Amino acids: CASSSFTQGMNTEAFF.

This clone was detected once. The chain uses TRBV6-5 and TRBJ2-7; possible D gene TRBD2, 5 bases. Germline V lookup: CDR1 MNHEY, CDR2 SVGAGI. This CDR3 spans 13 amino acids. V gave up 6 bases and J gave up 2 bases, with 11 bases separating them. CDR3 nucleotide sequence: TGTGCCAGCAGCCACAAGAGGGCCTACGAGCAGTACTTC. Its translation is CASSHKRAYEQYF.

In its sample, this clone was seen a few times. The V and J genes are TRBV4-2 and TRBJ1-6, with D tentatively TRBD1 (5 bases). The CDR3 covers 18 residues. Germline CDR1 LGHNA, CDR2 YNFKEQ. The V end lost 3 bases, the J end lost 0 bases, and 15 bases lay between the germline ends. CDR3 sequence reads: CASSQGPQPGSYNSPLHF. DNA for the CDR3: TGTGCCAGCAGCCAGGGGCCTCAACCGGGCTCCTATAATTCACCCCTCCACTTT.

This chain connects TRBV13 to TRBJ2-5; D could derive from TRBD1 or TRBD2 (6 bases each). The V gene lost 6 bases and the J gene lost 11 bases, with 25 bases spanning the gap. Germline values: CDR1 PRHDT, CDR2 FYEKMQ (reference sequence). The CDR3 has 15 residues. The CDR3 DNA sequence: TGTGCCAGCAGTGCAACAGACTCATCGGGGGCTACTCAGTACTTC. It yields the protein CASSATDSSGATQYF.

This chain joins TRBV6-1 and TRBJ1-5, with D possibly being TRBD1 (5 bases). From germline, CDR1 is MNHNS and CDR2 SASEGT. V was clipped by 9 bases and J by 3 bases, with 12 bases between them. The CDR3 has 13 residues. DNA for the CDR3: TGTGCCAGTTCGAGACAGCCCAATCAGCCCCAGCATTTT. Encoded protein: CASSRQPNQPQHF.

The chain has TRBV29-1 and TRBJ2-6; D ambiguous. Germline values: CDR1 SQVTM, CDR2 ANQGSEA. Trimming removed 5 bases at V and 8 bases at J, with 10 bases between. The CDR3 length is 12 residues. The CDR3 loop is CSVLGETNVLTF. The CDR3 DNA sequence: TGCAGCGTTTTAGGCGAGACCAACGTCCTGACTTTC.